This T cell receptor beta chain was identified in a study of T-cell memory formation after mild COVID-19. Background on the study: TCR clusters were largely donor specific.

Study results and caveats: Memory cells collected pre-infection included some clones that later responded, suggesting cross-reactive memory joined. CD4+ clones that contracted lay mainly in CM and EM; CD8+ ones lay in EMRA.

TCRdb re-derived calls from the 5' RACE reads in MiXCR, one entry per CDR3 protein. The repertoire has 470,000 or so distinct CDR3 sequences, 20% of them found once; the top ten carry 7.5% to 9.5%. A word on this clonotype: As yet, its antigen is unknown.

V shed 4 bases and J 7 bases; nucleotides not matched to a gene: 5. Germline V lookup: CDR1 SGHAT, CDR2 FQDESV (reference sequence). There are 15 residues in the CDR3. The sequenced material came from PBMCs or a T cell subset sorted from them (not recorded which). The chain recombines TRBV11-1 with TRBJ2-1; 12 positions match TRBD2. The receptor was derived from an adult woman who had mild COVID-19 (a few samples of this study predate the infection). Cell type and time point are not known. In DNA, the CDR3 is TGTGCCAGCAGCTACCTAGCGGGAGGGATAAATGAGCAGTTCTTC. Translation: CASSYLAGGINEQFF.